Listed here are 25 T cell receptor beta chains from one sample, sequenced in a study of neurological immune-mediated disorders. TCRdb re-derived calls from the 5' RACE reads in MiXCR, one entry per CDR3 protein. The table has 20,000 or so distinct CDR3 sequences, 7.5% seen once. Sample: CD8+ T cells from blood. These receptors were obtained from a young woman with HTLV-1-associated myelopathy (HAM/TSP).

This clonotype was seen many times. V usage is TRBV7-9 and J usage is TRBJ2-7, with D unclear. Looked up from germline, CDR1 is SEHNR and CDR2 is FQNEAQ (reference sequence). Trimming took off 5 bases at V and 0 bases at J, with 8 bases between the two ends. This CDR3 has 13 amino acids. The CDR3 loop is CASSLTLSYEQYF. The CDR3 region has the DNA TGTGCCAGCAGCCTGACTCTCTCCTACGAGCAGTACTTC.

Many counts were recorded for this clonotype. J is TRBJ2-3 and V is TRBV29-1; TRBD2 matches 12 bases. The germline V gene encodes CDR1 SQVTM and CDR2 ANQGSEA. J was trimmed by 5 bases and V by 4 bases; bases with no gene match: 4. This CDR3 is built from 14 residues. The CDR3 is CSVASGGAVDTQYF. CDR3 bases: TGCAGCGTTGCTAGCGGGGGGGCGGTAGATACGCAGTATTTT.

This clonotype showed up many times. CDR3 nucleotide sequence: TGTGCCATCAGTGCGACTGGGACAGGGATCATCTACAATGAGCAGTTCTTC. Translating it yields CAISATGTGIIYNEQFF. J is TRBJ2-1 and V is TRBV10-3, with 9 bases identical to TRBD1. With 4 bases clipped from V and 3 bases from J, the junction kept 10 bases outside the gene matches. Germline lookup yields CDR1 ENHRY and CDR2 SYGVKD. The CDR3 has 17 residues.

At least ten counts were recorded for this clonotype. J is TRBJ2-7 and V is TRBV30; D is unclear. The CDR3 runs to 12 residues. Germline CDR1 and CDR2: GTSNPN and SVGIG (reference sequence). V was trimmed by 0 bases and J by 3 bases, leaving 6 bases between them. As DNA, the CDR3 is TGTGCCTGGAGTGTTACCGGCTACGAGCAGTACTTC. Residues: CAWSVTGYEQYF.

A word on this clonotype: The DNA is left out, because the CDR3 cannot be placed on it with certainty; the CDR3 is given as TCRdb lists it. CDR3: CASSFYICSARRRGASTDTQYF. The J gene is TRBJ2-3, the V gene TRBV11-2; the table gives TRBD1 as D, unverified against the DNA. The CDR3 adds up to 22 amino acids, both ends counted. In germline, CDR1 is SGHAT, CDR2 FQNNGV.

By its share, this clonotype is medium-sized. The genes are TRBV9 and TRBJ2-7; 9 bases agree with TRBD1. Trimming at V came to 4 bases and at J to 5 bases, leaving 7 bases not matched to a gene. The CDR3 consists of 14 residues. Looked up from germline, CDR1 is SGDLS and CDR2 is YYNGEE. CDR3 bases: TGTGCCAGCAGCAGGCCGGGACAGGGAAACGAGCAGTACTTC. This gives the protein CASSRPGQGNEQYF.

This clonotype has ten or more counts. CDR3 nucleotide sequence: TGCGCCAGCAGCTTGAACAACTACGAGCAGTACTTC. This gives the protein CASSLNNYEQYF. This chain links TRBV5-1 with TRBJ2-7; the D is unclear. The CDR3 sequence is 12 residues long. V was pared by 1 base and J by 3 bases, with 5 bases between. Germline V gives CDR1 SGHRS, CDR2 YFSETQ.

The sample holds many counts of this clonotype. The chain recombines TRBV20-1 with TRBJ2-7, with D perhaps TRBD2 (7 bases). The CDR3 has 13 residues. Trimming cost V 3 bases and J 4 bases, with 13 bases left between them. Per the germline V gene, CDR1 is DFQATT and CDR2 is SNEGSKA (reference sequence). DNA for the CDR3: TGCAGTGCTAGGGGGGGGGCCGATTACGAGCAGTACTTC. Protein: CSARGGADYEQYF.

This clonotype was seen many times. This chain joins TRBV19 and TRBJ2-7, with TRBD2 as a possible D gene (6 bases). Looked up from germline, CDR1 is LNHDA and CDR2 is SQIVND (reference sequence). Trimming left V 5 bases short and J 5 bases short, with 13 bases between. The length of the CDR3 is 13 residues. Written as DNA, the CDR3 is TGTGCCAGTAGTTCCGGGACTGTCAACGAGCAGTACTTC. Translating it yields CASSSGTVNEQYF.

There are many counts of this clonotype. The chain carries TRBV2 and TRBJ1-1, with D possibly TRBD1 on 5 matching bases. The CDR3 loop spans 16 amino acids. V was clipped by 3 bases and J by 1 base, with 15 bases between them. CDR1 and CDR2 (germline): SNHLY, FYNNEI. The CDR3 loop is CASSDWRTGPNTEAFF. CDR3 DNA sequence: TGTGCCAGCAGTGATTGGAGAACGGGGCCGAACACTGAAGCTTTCTTT. Based on the CDR3 plus reference TRBV2 and TRBJ1-1, the full variable domain is EPEVTQTPSHQVTQMGQEVILRCVPISNHLYFYWYRQILGQKVEFLVSFYNNEISEKSEIFDDQFSVERPDGSNFTLKIRSTKLEDSAMYFCASSDWRTGPNTEAFFGQGTRLTVV.

This clonotype was seen ten or more times. This rearrangement joins TRBV5-5 to TRBJ1-2; D is perhaps TRBD1 (6 bases). CDR3 length: 14 amino acids. Germline V gene data show CDR1 as SGHKS and CDR2 as YYEKEE (reference sequence). Trimming removed 3 bases at V and 8 bases at J, with 17 bases between. CDR3 DNA sequence: TGTGCCAGCAGCTCACCCAGGGGTTGGAACGGCTACACCTTC. It yields the protein CASSSPRGWNGYTF.

In this sample, this clonotype turned up many times. V and J are TRBV5-1 and TRBJ2-7, with no clear D. Trimming pared 2 bases from V and 2 bases from J, leaving 14 bases between. The CDR3 contains 15 residues. The germline CDR1 and CDR2 sequences are SGHRS and YFSETQ. The CDR3 DNA is TGCGCCAGCAGCTTAGAGATCGGCAGAACCTACGAGCAGTACTTC. It codes for CASSLEIGRTYEQYF. Using reference TRBV5-1 and TRBJ2-7 for the parts outside the CDR3, the full variable domain is KAGVTQTPRYLIKTRGQQVTLSCSPISGHRSVSWYQQTPGQGLQFLFEYFSETQRNKGNFPGRFSGRQFSNSRSEMNVSTLELGDSALYLCASSLEIGRTYEQYFGPGTRLTVT.

A remark on this clonotype: A much larger clone lies one base from this, so it may be a read error. The rearrangement uses TRBV18 and TRBJ2-7, with D possibly being TRBD1 (6 bases). Trimming took off 2 bases at V and 4 bases at J, with 12 bases between the two ends. The germline gives CDR1 KGHSH, CDR2 LQKENI. This CDR3 has 14 residues. The chain's CDR3 is CASSPTGPPYEQYF. As DNA, the CDR3 is TGTGCCAGCTCACCAACAGGGCCACCTTACGAGCAGTACTTC.

Ten or more counts support this clonotype. The chain carries TRBV20-1 and TRBJ2-7, with D perhaps matching TRBD1 or TRBD2 (5 bases each). The germline V gene encodes CDR1 DFQATT and CDR2 SNEGSKA (reference sequence). V was trimmed by 0 bases and J by 1 base, leaving 13 bases between them. The CDR3 contains 15 residues. The CDR3: CSARDYGGGSYEQYF. CDR3 in DNA: TGCAGTGCTAGAGATTACGGTGGGGGTTCCTACGAGCAGTACTTC.

This clonotype occurred many times. The chain couples TRBV11-2 to TRBJ2-3; the D gene is possibly TRBD2 (5 bases). Trimming stripped 5 bases from V and 0 bases from J, with 15 bases between. The germline gives CDR1 SGHAT, CDR2 FQNNGV. CDR3 length: 16 residues. CDR3 amino acids: CASSDRTGFSTDTQYF. CDR3 nucleotides: TGTGCCAGCAGCGATCGGACGGGATTTAGCACAGATACGCAGTATTTT. Based on the CDR3 plus reference TRBV11-2 and TRBJ2-3, the full variable domain is EAGVAQSPRYKIIEKRQSVAFWCNPISGHATLYWYQQILGQGPKLLIQFQNNGVVDDSQLPKDRFSAERLKGVDSTLKIQPAKLEDSAVYLCASSDRTGFSTDTQYFGPGTRLTVL.

This clonotype was recorded many times. This sequence joins TRBV7-9 and TRBJ2-2; no reliable D call. The V end was cut by 7 bases, the J end by 2 bases, with 2 bases between. CDR1 and CDR2 (germline): SEHNR, FQNEAQ (reference sequence). The CDR3 covers 11 residues. CDR3 amino acids: CASTNTGELFF. CDR3 nucleotides: TGTGCCAGCACCAACACCGGGGAGCTGTTTTTT.

This clonotype was counted at least ten times. This chain links TRBV4-1 with TRBJ2-7; 7 bases line up with TRBD1. The CDR3 runs to 13 residues. Germline CDR1 and CDR2: MGHRA and YSYEKL. J lost 3 bases, V lost 8 bases, and 7 bases had no gene match. The CDR3 region has the DNA TGCGCCAGCTCACAGGGGACCGACTACGAGCAGTACTTC. Encoded protein: CASSQGTDYEQYF.

This clonotype was recorded at least ten times. The rearrangement uses TRBV6-6 and TRBJ2-3, with 10 bases identical to TRBD2. The V gene's germline CDR1 is MNHNY and CDR2 SVGAGI (reference sequence). V shed 0 bases, J shed 5 bases, and the junction held 17 bases outside the gene matches. CDR3 length: 20 residues. The CDR3 bases are TGTGCCAGCAGTTACTCGTCCGGTGTCCTACTAGCGGGGATTGGAGATACGCAGTATTTT. It translates to CASSYSSGVLLAGIGDTQYF.

The chain uses TRBV30 and TRBJ1-2; D ambiguous. Germline V gene sequence: CDR1 GTSNPN, CDR2 SVGIG (reference sequence). CDR3 size: 15 residues. V lost 2 bases to trimming and J lost 3 bases, with 16 bases between them. In DNA, the CDR3 is TGTGCCTGGAGTTCGGCGGCAGTTCCTGACTATGGCTACACCTTC. Amino acids: CAWSSAAVPDYGYTF.

This clonotype showed up many times. The gene calls are TRBV20-1 and TRBJ2-3, with 7 bases identical to TRBD2. Germline V CDR1 and CDR2: DFQATT, SNEGSKA (reference sequence). This CDR3 has 16 residues. V lost 0 bases to trimming and J lost 4 bases; unmatched junction nucleotides: 10. CDR3 in amino acids: CSARDDGRAGADTQYF. The CDR3 DNA follows: TGCAGTGCTAGAGATGATGGACGGGCGGGGGCAGATACGCAGTATTTT.

This clonotype was recorded many times. The chain recombines TRBV7-8 with TRBJ2-1; 10 bases are shared with TRBD2. This CDR3 has 17 amino acids. J lost 3 bases, V lost 10 bases, and 15 bases had no gene match. Germline V gene data show CDR1 as SGHVS and CDR2 as FQNEAQ. CDR3 residues: CATDPHLAGEIYNEQFF. The CDR3 DNA is TGTGCCACCGACCCCCACCTAGCGGGGGAGATCTACAATGAGCAGTTCTTC.

This clonotype was seen at least ten times. The J gene is TRBJ1-1, the V gene TRBV2; no clear D. The germline CDR1 and CDR2 sequences are SNHLY and FYNNEI. This CDR3 has 14 residues. The V end was cut by 8 bases, the J end by 0 bases, with 13 bases between. The CDR3 is CASLGFLLNTEAFF. For the CDR3, the DNA is TGTGCCAGCCTGGGGTTTCTCCTGAACACTGAAGCTTTCTTT.

This clonotype was observed at least ten times. The chain employs TRBV6-5 and TRBJ2-1; 7 positions match TRBD1. J was trimmed by 7 bases and V by 0 bases; bases with no gene match: 9. The germline V gene encodes CDR1 MNHEY and CDR2 SVGAGI. CDR3 length equals 16 residues. The CDR3 region is CASSYSKGQTRNEQFF. CDR3 coding DNA: TGTGCCAGCAGTTACTCGAAGGGACAGACGAGGAATGAGCAGTTCTTC.

This clonotype was observed many times. The V call is TRBV15, the J call TRBJ2-7, with TRBD1 matching over 7 bases. J lost 12 bases, V lost 0 bases, and 11 bases had no gene match. Germline CDR1 and CDR2: LNHNV and YYDKDF (reference sequence). This CDR3 is 14 amino acids long. The DNA for the CDR3 is TGTGCCACCAGCAGAGACGATGCTACAGGGGCGAGGTACTTC. It is translated as CATSRDDATGARYF. Drawing the rest from reference TRBV15 and TRBJ2-7, the complete variable domain is DAMVIQNPRYQVTQFGKPVTLSCSQTLNHNVMYWYQQKSSQAPKLLFHYYDKDFNNEADTPDNFQSRRPNTSFCFLDIRSPGLGDTAMYLCATSRDDATGARYFGPGTRLTVT.

This clonotype was counted once. One end of the junction fails to match germline, which may point to a read error. V usage is TRBV20-1 and J usage is TRBJ1-1; 9 bases fit TRBD1. Germline CDR1 reads DFQATT; CDR2 reads SNEGSKA (reference sequence). This CDR3 region has 13 residues. The CDR3 nucleotides read TGCAGTGCTTCCACAGGGGGCAACACTGAAGCTTTATTT. Translating gives CSASTGGNTEALF.